The entry that follows covers one T cell receptor (beta chain) sequence. Trimming removed 3 bases from V and 0 bases from J, with 10 bases in between. Per germline, CDR1 SGDLS and CDR2 YYNGEE. The length of the CDR3 is 15 residues. Time point described: pretreatment peripheral blood. This entry belongs to a study of PD-L1 blockade in urothelial cancer. TCRdb keeps only in-frame clones here, not all; method: immunoSEQ multiplex PCR. The sample comprises about 74,000 clones, about 90% of which are singletons, and roughly 4.7% rests with the top ten. The J gene is TRBJ1-3, the V gene TRBV9; the D is unclear. The clonotype originates from a man between 65 and 85 years old with urothelial cancer. The source material was PBMCs, sampled around atezolizumab (anti-PD-L1) treatment. For the CDR3, the DNA is TGTGCCAGCAGCGGACTTCCCGACTCTGGAAACACCATATATTTT. Protein product: CASSGLPDSGNTIYF.